The clone carrying this TCR beta chain was counted a few times. The antigen remains unidentified. Trimming took 7 bases from V and 0 from J, leaving 16 bases between them. The germline CDR1 and CDR2 sequences are LNHDA and SQIVND (reference sequence). The CDR3 is made up of 17 amino acids. Treatment indicated: approximately 9-day PBMC culture with coronavirus spike peptide pools or control peptides (ViraFEST assay). Once obtained from cultured CD4+ T cells, the DNA was sequenced using the Oncomine TCR Beta short-read assay. TCRdb passed the PCR reads through MiXCR, listing each CDR3 protein once. The table has over 15,000 distinct CDR3 sequences, less than 70% seen once; the top ten hold 15% to 20%. The source of the sample is a study of vaccination and CD4 T cells after COVID-19. The overall study: Post-COVID draws followed diagnosis by a median roughly 100 days (range 35 to 161). Treatment of control cultures consisted of a CEFX pool, an HIV-1 Nef pool, or no peptide.

Here the sequenced sample was CD4+ T cells from blood, cultured in vitro, taken before SARS-CoV-2 vaccination. The rearrangement links TRBV19 to TRBJ2-6, with D possibly TRBD1 on 7 matching bases. The source of this sequence is a human donor who had recovered from COVID-19. The CDR3 region is CASIGGQIVSGANVLTF. CDR3 in DNA: TGTGCCAGTATCGGGGGACAGATAGTCTCTGGGGCCAACGTCCTGACTTTC.